These 28 T cell receptor beta chains were sequenced from one sample in a study of T cell repertoires in cytomegalovirus infection. No cognate antigen is known for these TCRs. A single record per CDR3 protein comes from TCRdb applying MiXCR to the reads. The sample yields some 700,000 distinct CDR3 sequences, roughly 30% seen once. Specimen: cultured PBMCs, collected from culture after CMV antigen stimulation. Receptors originate from a human donor in good health (CMV status not recorded). Some clones in this sample may be carry-over from other donors' samples.

The chain employs TRBV4-3 and TRBJ1-5; D is unresolved. V shed 0 bases and J shed 0 bases, with 6 bases lying between them. The V gene's germline CDR1 is LGHNA and CDR2 YSLEER. This CDR3 contains 15 residues. The CDR3 nucleotides are TGCGCCAGCAGCCAAGAACCGTATAGCAATCAGCCCCAGCATTTT. Translation: CASSQEPYSNQPQHF.

The genes are TRBV28 and TRBJ2-7; 8 positions match TRBD2. The CDR3 runs to 15 residues. V was clipped by 6 bases and J by 2 bases; unmatched bases: 9. Germline V gene data show CDR1 as MDHEN and CDR2 as SYDVKM. CDR3 residues: CASSTPTGGTYEQYF. CDR3 DNA: TGTGCCAGCAGCACCCCGACGGGGGGGACCTACGAGCAGTACTTC.

This chain connects TRBV29-1 to TRBJ1-3; D uncertain. The CDR3 is 14 residues long. The V and J ends lost 6 bases and 1 base respectively, with 13 bases between them. Germline CDR1 and CDR2: SQVTM and ANQGSEA. The CDR3 loop reads CSVRRRQSGNTIYF. The CDR3 DNA sequence: TGCAGCGTACGTCGCCGGCAGTCTGGAAACACCATATATTTT.

This clonotype was detected a few times. CDR3 sequence reads: CSASYGGRWEHTEAFF. CDR3 DNA sequence: TGCAGTGCTAGCTACGGCGGGCGTTGGGAACACACTGAAGCTTTCTTT. The chain couples TRBV20-1 to TRBJ1-1; the D is unclear. The V gene's germline CDR1 is DFQATT and CDR2 SNEGSKA (reference sequence). V was trimmed by 3 bases and J by 3 bases, leaving 20 bases between them. This CDR3 is built from 16 residues.

This clonotype was picked up many times. The chain carries TRBV7-2 and TRBJ2-7; D assignment may be TRBD1 or TRBD2 (5 bases each). CDR1 SGHTA and CDR2 FQGNSA come from the germline V gene. The CDR3 has 15 amino acids. V lost 3 bases, J lost 2 bases, and 14 bases lay in between. The CDR3 is CASSLPLGGTYEQYF. The CDR3, as DNA: TGTGCCAGCAGCTTGCCCCTTGGGGGAACCTACGAGCAGTACTTC.

The chain couples TRBV7-3 to TRBJ2-7, with 10 bases identical to TRBD2. In germline, CDR1 is SGHTA, CDR2 FQGTGA. The CDR3 is made up of 16 amino acids. The trim removed 5 bases at V and 2 bases at J, leaving 9 bases unmatched. The CDR3 region is CASSRETSGIPYEQYF. The CDR3 DNA is TGTGCCAGCAGCCGCGAAACTAGCGGGATACCCTACGAGCAGTACTTC.

The CDR3 loop is CATTGRGWTEAFF. CDR3 nucleotides: TGTGCCACCACGGGGAGGGGGTGGACTGAAGCTTTCTTT. V is TRBV6-6 and J is TRBJ1-1; possible D gene TRBD1, 6 bases. CDR3 size: 13 residues. The V end lost 10 bases, the J end lost 5 bases, and 17 bases lay between the germline ends. Germline V gene data show CDR1 as MNHNY and CDR2 as SVGAGI (reference sequence).

This clonotype was seen only a few times. The V and J genes are TRBV7-8 and TRBJ2-2; 11 nucleotides match TRBD2. The ends lost 5 bases at V and 3 bases at J; junction bases unmatched: 8. The CDR3 has 17 residues. Germline loops: CDR1 SGHVS, CDR2 FQNEAQ. As DNA, the CDR3 is TGTGCCAGCAGCGCACGTAGCGGGAGGGCCTACACCGGGGAGCTGTTTTTT. It is translated as CASSARSGRAYTGELFF.

The genes are TRBV7-2 and TRBJ2-1, with 7 bases identical to TRBD2. The CDR3 totals 14 residues. After removal of 5 bases from V and 7 bases from J, the junction contained 8 bases not matched to a gene. Germline V gives CDR1 SGHTA, CDR2 FQGNSA. CDR3 region: CASSVKTSLNEQFF. CDR3 coding DNA: TGTGCCAGCAGCGTAAAGACTAGCTTAAATGAGCAGTTCTTC.

In this sample, this clonotype turned up a few times. This sequence joins TRBV4-2 and TRBJ2-7; the D is unclear. With 0 bases removed from V and 0 bases from J, the gap between germline ends came to 6 bases. This CDR3 spans 14 amino acids. The germline V gene encodes CDR1 LGHNA and CDR2 YNFKEQ. CDR3: CASSQEAVSYEQYF. CDR3 sequence (DNA): TGTGCCAGCAGCCAAGAAGCAGTCTCCTACGAGCAGTACTTC.

In this sample, this clonotype turned up once. This may stem from a read error, because a much larger clone lies one nucleotide away. The rearrangement uses TRBV7-2 and TRBJ2-3; D remains ambiguous. Trimming left V 4 bases short and J 1 base short, with 12 bases between. The CDR3 has 15 residues. Germline V gene sequence: CDR1 SGHTA, CDR2 FQGNSA. The CDR3 DNA sequence: TGTGCCAGCAGCTGGTGGAATGAGGGCACAGATACGCAGTATTTT. It is translated as CASSWWNEGTDTQYF.

This chain uses TRBV3-1 with TRBJ2-1; tentatively, D is TRBD1 or TRBD2 (5 bases each). Germline assignment: CDR1 LGHDT and CDR2 YNNKEL (reference sequence). Deletions cut 2 bases from V and 4 bases from J, with 9 bases between. CDR3 length: 14 amino acids. The CDR3 region is CASSQRGVYNEQFF. As DNA, the CDR3 is TGTGCCAGCAGCCAACGAGGGGTATACAATGAGCAGTTCTTC.

The rearrangement links TRBV11-2 to TRBJ2-7, with 9 bases aligning to TRBD1. Per germline, CDR1 SGHAT and CDR2 FQNNGV. This CDR3 is 14 amino acids long. Unmatched junction bases numbered 2, after V lost 3 bases and J lost 2 bases. CDR3 sequence: CASSFTGGPYEQYF. In nucleotides, the CDR3 is TGTGCCAGCAGCTTCACAGGGGGCCCCTACGAGCAGTACTTC.

In its sample, this clonotype was seen once. The chain couples TRBV10-2 to TRBJ1-2, with TRBD1 as a possible D gene (6 bases). Trimming shortened V by 7 bases and J by 6 bases, and 18 bases separated the two germline ends. Germline assignment: CDR1 WSHSY and CDR2 SAAADI. This CDR3 region has 14 residues. CDR3 region: CASTLHRTVHGYTF. CDR3 nucleotide sequence: TGCGCCAGCACCCTCCATCGGACAGTCCATGGCTACACCTTC.

V gene TRBV20-1 combines with J gene TRBJ2-7, with 11 positions matching TRBD1. Germline loops: CDR1 DFQATT, CDR2 SNEGSKA (reference sequence). The CDR3 loop spans 12 amino acids. The V gene end was trimmed by 5 bases and the J gene end by 5 bases; junction bases not matched to a gene: 2. In DNA, the CDR3 is TGCAGTGCTGGGGGACAGGGGGACGAGCAGTACTTC. Its translation is CSAGGQGDEQYF.

The rearrangement uses TRBV7-2 and TRBJ2-7; TRBD2 matches at 8 bases. V dropped 5 bases and J dropped 2; count of bases not matched to a gene: 11. Germline lookup yields CDR1 SGHTA and CDR2 FQGNSA. The CDR3 length is 16 residues. The CDR3 region has the DNA TGTGCCAGCAGCACCTCGGGGGGGAGGCCGGCCTACGAGCAGTACTTC. As protein: CASSTSGGRPAYEQYF.

This clonotype has a handful of counts. The rearrangement joins TRBV11-2 to TRBJ2-3, with 8 bases identical to TRBD1. V trimming: 7 bases; J trimming: 5 bases; junction bases outside the gene matches: 5. The CDR3 runs 13 residues. Germline CDR1 is SGHAT and CDR2 is FQNNGV. The DNA for the CDR3 is TGTGCCAGCACCCCAGGGGGCGTAGATACGCAGTATTTT. Amino acid sequence: CASTPGGVDTQYF.

This clonotype was recorded many times. This sequence joins TRBV7-8 and TRBJ2-5, with unresolved D. This CDR3 is built from 17 residues. V was shortened by 4 bases and J by 1 base, with 19 bases between the two germline ends. Germline assignment: CDR1 SGHVS and CDR2 FQNEAQ. The CDR3 sequence is CASSSDSPTTGQETQYF. CDR3 DNA: TGTGCCAGCAGCTCCGACTCTCCGACAACGGGCCAAGAGACCCAGTACTTC.

This clonotype was picked up a small number of times. DNA for the CDR3: TGTGCCAGTAACAAGGCGGGGGGCCTCCCCTACAATGAGCAGTTCTTC. It codes for CASNKAGGLPYNEQFF. The rearrangement joins TRBV19 to TRBJ2-1, with 8 bases fitting TRBD2. This CDR3 spans 16 amino acids. V gave up 7 bases and J gave up 2 bases; unmatched junction bases: 10. Looked up from germline, CDR1 is LNHDA and CDR2 is SQIVND (reference sequence).

The chain joins TRBV12-3 or TRBV12-4 to TRBJ2-5; tentative D call: TRBD2 (6 bases). The CDR3 consists of 14 residues. Trimming took off 6 bases at V and 7 bases at J, with 18 bases between the two ends. The DNA of the CDR3 is TGTGCCAGCAGCGGGACTCCACGGCGGGGGACCCAGTACTTC. Its protein product is CASSGTPRRGTQYF.

J is TRBJ1-2 and V is TRBV5-6; D is uncertain. Trimming left V 1 base short and J 3 bases short, with 10 bases between. The CDR3 is 14 residues long. Looked up from germline, CDR1 is SGHDT and CDR2 is YYEEEE. The CDR3 protein is CASSLPAGHYGYTF. The CDR3 region has the DNA TGTGCCAGCAGCTTGCCCGCCGGGCACTATGGCTACACCTTC.

The chain is built from TRBV5-4 and TRBJ1-1; the match to TRBD1 covers 10 bases. V shed 2 bases and J 2 bases; nucleotides not matched to a gene: 6. CDR1 SGHNT and CDR2 YYREEE come from the germline V gene (reference sequence). The CDR3 has 16 residues. CDR3 loop: CASSFWGQGFNTEAFF. CDR3 in DNA: TGTGCCAGCAGCTTCTGGGGACAGGGGTTTAACACTGAAGCTTTCTTT.

The table lists this clonotype with a few counts. The CDR3 sequence is CASSFEASEYNEQFF. CDR3 coding DNA: TGTGCCAGCAGCTTCGAGGCTAGCGAGTACAATGAGCAGTTCTTC. V usage is TRBV7-2 and J usage is TRBJ2-1; a possible D gene is TRBD2 (6 bases). The germline CDR1 and CDR2 sequences are SGHTA and FQGNSA. There are 15 residues in the CDR3. V dropped 3 bases and J dropped 4 bases, with 13 bases sitting between them.

The chain uses TRBV6-2 or TRBV6-3 and TRBJ2-1, with TRBD1 identical over 9 bases. From germline, CDR1 is MNHEY and CDR2 SVGEGT. Trimming cost V 5 bases and J 3 bases; bases outside gene matches: 8. This CDR3 spans 16 amino acids. CDR3 in DNA: TGTGCCAGCAGTCCTAGGGACAGGGATGGCTACAATGAGCAGTTCTTC. Amino acids: CASSPRDRDGYNEQFF.

V is TRBV18 and J is TRBJ2-5; no definite D call. V was trimmed by 2 bases and J by 2 bases, leaving 9 bases between them. Germline CDR1 is KGHSH and CDR2 is LQKENI. The CDR3 runs 14 residues. In DNA form, the CDR3 reads TGTGCCAGCTCACCAACGACCCAGCAAGAGACCCAGTACTTC. Protein product: CASSPTTQQETQYF.

Here the CDR3 DNA reads TGTGCCAGCAGTTTATGGGACGGAGGCACAGATACGCAGTATTTT. Its protein product is CASSLWDGGTDTQYF. This rearrangement joins TRBV28 to TRBJ2-3; no reliable D call. Germline V CDR1 and CDR2: MDHEN, SYDVKM. CDR3 length equals 15 residues. V was shortened by 0 bases and J by 1 base, with 8 bases between the two germline ends.

This clonotype was counted only a few times. The chain links TRBV7-6 to TRBJ2-3; TRBD1 matches 9 bases. The V segment lost 5 bases and the J segment 5 bases; nucleotides outside the gene matches: 5. The germline CDR1 and CDR2 sequences are SGHVS and FNYEAQ. The CDR3 length is 14 residues. CDR3 protein: CASSQDRGGDTQYF. The CDR3 nucleotides read TGTGCCAGCAGCCAGGACAGGGGAGGAGATACGCAGTATTTT.

This clonotype has just a few counts. The chain employs TRBV24-1 and TRBJ2-3; TRBD2 might be the D (5 bases). CDR1 is KGHDR and CDR2 is SFDVKD in the germline V gene. Trimming took off 9 bases at V and 2 bases at J, with 23 bases between the two ends. This CDR3 region has 17 residues. This CDR3 reads CATAKGSKTTYTDTQYF. CDR3 nucleotide sequence: TGTGCCACCGCGAAGGGATCAAAGACTACCTACACAGATACGCAGTATTTT.